This passage covers 9 T cell receptor beta chains from one sample sequenced in a study of beta chain features in type 1 diabetes. Every isolated RNA sample was fully reverse transcribed, so sequencing captured expressed TCRB transcripts. TCRdb keeps only in-frame clones here, not all; method: immunoSEQ multiplex PCR. In the table there are 240,000 or so clones, around 26% of which are singletons. Sequenced material: central memory CD4+ T cells from blood. The origin of the receptors is a man aged 25 to 45 in good health.

The chain couples TRBV13 to TRBJ2-3; perhaps TRBD2 as D (6 bases). V shed 4 bases and J shed 2 bases, with 16 bases lying between them. Germline CDR1 is PRHDT and CDR2 is FYEKMQ (reference sequence). The CDR3 is made up of 16 amino acids. CDR3 sequence (DNA): TGTGCCAGCAGCTCCCGCCGGGACTCCGTCACAGATACGCAGTATTTT. Its translation: CASSSRRDSVTDTQYF.

This clone was seen a few times. The rearrangement links TRBV15 to TRBJ2-3; 10 nucleotides match TRBD2. Trimming removed 4 bases from V and 1 base from J; junction bases left unmatched: 2. The germline gives CDR1 LNHNV, CDR2 YYDKDF (reference sequence). The CDR3 spans 15 residues. The CDR3 loop is CATSIGLAGTDTQYF. For the CDR3, the DNA is TGTGCCACCAGCATTGGACTAGCGGGCACAGATACGCAGTATTTT.

The V gene is TRBV5-1, the J gene TRBJ1-2, with TRBD1 as a possible D gene (6 bases). This CDR3 spans 14 amino acids. Trimming removed 0 bases from V and 4 bases from J, with 10 bases in between. Germline V gene lookup returns CDR1 SGHRS and CDR2 YFSETQ. The CDR3 coding sequence is TGCGCCAGCAGCTTGGACGGGACAACCTATGGCTACACCTTC. This translates into CASSLDGTTYGYTF.

This sequence joins TRBV6-6 and TRBJ2-7, with 9 bases fitting TRBD2. Germline V gives CDR1 MNHNY, CDR2 SVGAGI (reference sequence). Unmatched junction bases numbered 6, after V lost 6 bases and J lost 6 bases. This CDR3 contains 13 residues. As DNA, the CDR3 is TGTGCCAGCAGGACTAGCGGCCCCGCCGAGCAGTACTTC. Amino acids: CASRTSGPAEQYF.

This clone was observed a handful of times. Other DNA sequences from this sample encode an identical CDR3 as well. The genes are TRBV11-2 and TRBJ2-5; D is undetermined. The CDR3 has 11 amino acids. The V end was cut by 4 bases, the J end by 5 bases, with 5 bases between. Germline CDR1 reads SGHAT; CDR2 reads FQNNGV. The CDR3 sequence: CASSSAETQYF. CDR3 in DNA: TGTGCCAGCAGCTCCGCGGAGACCCAGTACTTC.

This clone was counted between two and nine times. J is TRBJ2-1 and V is TRBV23-1; 10 bases align to TRBD1. TRBV23-1 is marked as an open reading frame, function uncertain. The CDR3 is 18 residues long. The trim removed 3 bases at V and 6 bases at J, leaving 14 bases unmatched. The CDR3 DNA reads as TGCGCCAGCAGTCAGGGGACAGGGGTTTTAGCTGTCGGCAATGAGCAGTTCTTC. Translating it yields CASSQGTGVLAVGNEQFF.

The chain recombines TRBV4-1 with TRBJ2-3; 7 nucleotides line up with TRBD2. The CDR3 runs 15 residues. V was clipped by 6 bases and J by 1 base; unmatched bases: 7. The germline gives CDR1 MGHRA, CDR2 YSYEKL. CDR3 loop: CASRRSSGRTDTQYF. CDR3 coding DNA: TGCGCCAGCAGACGCTCTAGCGGTCGCACAGATACGCAGTATTTT.

V gene TRBV7-2 combines with J gene TRBJ2-7; the match to TRBD1 covers 7 bases. This CDR3 is built from 14 residues. V was pared by 0 bases and J by 6 bases, with 5 bases of the junction left unmatched. Per the germline V gene, CDR1 is SGHTA and CDR2 is FQGNSA. As DNA, the CDR3 is TGTGCCAGCAGCTTAGCCACAGGGGCTCTCGAGCAGTACTTC. It codes for CASSLATGALEQYF.

This chain uses TRBV6-6 with TRBJ2-3, with D perhaps matching TRBD1 (5 bases). Germline CDR1 is MNHNY and CDR2 is SVGAGI (reference sequence). The CDR3 totals 14 residues. V lost 2 bases and J lost 3, with 9 bases in between. This CDR3 is CASSYIQGTDTQYF. The CDR3 DNA sequence: TGTGCCAGCAGTTACATTCAGGGTACAGATACGCAGTATTTT.